These 27 T cell receptor beta chains were sequenced from one sample in a study of blood T cell repertoires in COVID-19. Profiling relied on immunoSEQ multiplex PCR, and the TCRdb table lists in-frame clones only, not all of them. The data show 260,000 or so clones, with about nine tenths seen just once and around 2.6% held by the top ten. Input material: PBMCs or T cells enriched from blood (not recorded which). These receptors originate from a woman aged 25 to 39 with acute COVID-19.

The V call is TRBV5-1, the J call TRBJ1-3; TRBD1 matches at 9 bases. The CDR3 runs 14 residues. V lost 5 bases to trimming and J lost 4 bases; unmatched junction nucleotides: 4. The germline V gene encodes CDR1 SGHRS and CDR2 YFSETQ. The CDR3 DNA sequence: TGCGCCAGCAGACGGACAGGGGCAGGAAACACCATATATTTT. It yields the protein CASRRTGAGNTIYF.

This chain links TRBV5-1 with TRBJ1-4; D possibly corresponds to TRBD1 (6 bases). Trimming shortened V by 1 base and J by 0 bases, and 10 bases separated the two germline ends. Germline V gene data show CDR1 as SGHRS and CDR2 as YFSETQ. The CDR3 length is 16 residues. This chain's CDR3 is CASSLQGTATNEKLFF. The CDR3 nucleotides are TGCGCCAGCAGCTTGCAGGGGACCGCAACTAATGAAAAACTGTTTTTT.

The gene calls are TRBV11-2 and TRBJ1-3; no firm D call. The V gene lost 4 bases and the J gene lost 3 bases, with 10 bases spanning the gap. Per the germline V gene, CDR1 is SGHAT and CDR2 is FQNNGV. The CDR3 consists of 14 residues. CDR3 nucleotide sequence: TGTGCCAGCAGCTCCGGGATAGGTGGAAACACCATATATTTT. It codes for CASSSGIGGNTIYF. The complete variable domain, with remaining parts taken from reference TRBV11-2 and TRBJ1-3, reads EAGVAQSPRYKIIEKRQSVAFWCNPISGHATLYWYQQILGQGPKLLIQFQNNGVVDDSQLPKDRFSAERLKGVDSTLKIQPAKLEDSAVYLCASSSGIGGNTIYFGEGSWLTVV.

The chain links TRBV12-5 to TRBJ2-2; D may be TRBD2 (5 bases). V was shortened by 8 bases and J by 4 bases, with 11 bases between the two germline ends. Per germline, CDR1 LGHNT and CDR2 FRNRAP. This CDR3 has 13 amino acids. The CDR3 DNA follows: TGTGCTAGTCAACGGGATCCCACCGGGGAGCTGTTTTTT. Its translation: CASQRDPTGELFF.

V usage is TRBV11-2 and J usage is TRBJ1-1; TRBD1 might be the D (5 bases). Germline CDR1 reads SGHAT; CDR2 reads FQNNGV. V lost 1 base to trimming and J lost 5 bases, with 8 bases between them. The CDR3 covers 13 residues. CDR3 bases: TGTGCCAGCAGCTTAGCGGGGGTGACTGAAGCTTTCTTT. This gives the protein CASSLAGVTEAFF.

This chain connects TRBV3-1 (or the pseudogene TRBV3-2) to TRBJ2-5; a weak D match, TRBD2 (5 bases). Trimming removed 9 bases at V and 5 bases at J, with 19 bases between. Germline assignment: CDR1 LGHDT and CDR2 YNNKEL (reference sequence). The CDR3 sequence is 14 residues long. The CDR3 sequence: CASTPPRGRETQYF. The CDR3 DNA reads TGTGCCAGTACGCCTCCCCGCGGGCGGGAGACCCAGTACTTC.

CDR3 DNA sequence: TGTGCCAGCAGTCCCTGGGAGCGGGGCCCAGATACGCAGTATTTT. Its protein is CASSPWERGPDTQYF. This sequence joins TRBV27 and TRBJ2-3; TRBD2 matches 7 bases. This CDR3 comprises 15 residues. CDR1 and CDR2 (germline): MNHEY, SMNVEV (reference sequence). The V and J ends lost 5 bases and 4 bases, in that order; junction bases with no gene match: 9.

This rearrangement joins TRBV10-2 to TRBJ1-6; weak D call: TRBD1 (5 bases). V dropped 6 bases and J dropped 17 bases, with 14 bases sitting between them. The length of the CDR3 is 11 residues. The germline gives CDR1 WSHSY, CDR2 SAAADI. CDR3 amino acids: CASREGTEVHF. The CDR3 coding sequence is TGCGCCAGCAGGGAGGGGACTGAAGTCCACTTT.

The chain links TRBV6-6 to TRBJ1-4; 11 bases align to TRBD1. The V segment lost 1 base and the J segment 8 bases; nucleotides outside the gene matches: 3. CDR1 MNHNY and CDR2 SVGAGI come from the germline V gene (reference sequence). The CDR3 is 15 residues long. Here the CDR3 DNA reads TGTGCCAGCAGTTACTTGGGACAGGGGGACGAAAAACTGTTTTTT. It is translated as CASSYLGQGDEKLFF.

The rearrangement links TRBV10-1 to TRBJ1-2, with D possibly TRBD1 on 5 matching bases. CDR1 is WNHNN, CDR2 SYGVQD, per germline (reference sequence). This CDR3 has 14 residues. Trimming took 4 bases from V and 8 from J, leaving 17 bases between them. The CDR3 nucleotides read TGCGCCAGCAGTGCCAACGCCATCCAGGGAGGCTACACCTTC. This sequence encodes CASSANAIQGGYTF.

This clone was detected only once. This chain joins TRBV12-3 or TRBV12-4 and TRBJ2-1, with no clear D. The length of the CDR3 is 11 residues. Trimming took 3 bases from V and 12 from J, leaving 9 bases between them. Here the CDR3 reads CASSFGRSQFF. CDR3 sequence (DNA): TGTGCCAGCAGTTTTGGTAGATCGCAGTTCTTC.

The CDR3 loop reads CAGGDSYNSPLHF. In DNA, the CDR3 is TGTGCGGGGGGGGACTCCTATAATTCACCCCTCCACTTT. This sequence joins TRBV12-3 or TRBV12-4 and TRBJ1-6; the D gene is possibly TRBD1 (5 bases). CDR3 length equals 13 residues.

The chain couples TRBV2 to TRBJ1-4; TRBD1 is a possible D gene (6 bases). V lost 6 bases, J lost 6 bases, and 11 bases lay in between. There are 13 residues in the CDR3. CDR1 is SNHLY, CDR2 FYNNEI, per germline. The CDR3 coding sequence is TGTGCCAGCAGGGACAGCTTCGATGAAAAACTGTTTTTT. Protein product: CASRDSFDEKLFF.

The rearrangement joins TRBV7-9 to TRBJ2-7; tentatively, D is TRBD2 (6 bases). The ends were cut back, 5 bases at V and 5 bases at J, with 13 bases in the middle. Germline loops: CDR1 SEHNR, CDR2 FQNEAQ (reference sequence). The CDR3 is 13 residues long. The CDR3 here is CASSPSGRDEQYF. The CDR3, as DNA: TGTGCCAGCAGCCCAAGCGGGCGAGACGAGCAGTACTTC.

The V call is TRBV19, the J call TRBJ1-2; 7 positions agree with TRBD1. The germline CDR1 and CDR2 sequences are LNHDA and SQIVND (reference sequence). Unmatched junction bases numbered 7, after V lost 11 bases and J lost 4 bases. The CDR3 sequence is 12 residues long. Written as DNA, the CDR3 is TGTGCCTCTAGGACAGGAGGCTATGGCTACACCTTC. Protein product: CASRTGGYGYTF.

This clone was counted a single time. The chain links TRBV7-9 to TRBJ1-1; 10 bases agree with TRBD1. This CDR3 spans 15 amino acids. CDR1 and CDR2 from the germline V gene are SEHNR and FQNEAQ (reference sequence). J lost 1 base, V lost 1 base, and 0 bases had no gene match. CDR3 sequence: CASSLGTGGNTEAFF. CDR3 in DNA: TGTGCCAGCAGCTTAGGGACAGGGGGGAACACTGAAGCTTTCTTT.

The gene calls are TRBV6-5 and TRBJ2-7, with 9 positions matching TRBD2. Per germline, CDR1 MNHEY and CDR2 SVGAGI. Unmatched junction bases numbered 7, after V lost 4 bases and J lost 6 bases. This CDR3 has 14 residues. CDR3 coding DNA: TGTGCCAGCAGTTCCCGGGTAGCGGGGGTCGAGCAGTACTTC. Amino acid sequence: CASSSRVAGVEQYF.

The chain has TRBV7-8 and TRBJ2-7; 8 nucleotides agree with TRBD2. The CDR3 spans 15 residues. The J segment lost 3 bases and the V segment lost 1 base, leaving 5 bases of the junction unmatched. Germline CDR1 reads SGHVS; CDR2 reads FQNEAQ. CDR3 loop: CASSLGRGVGYEQYF. The CDR3 region has the DNA TGTGCCAGCAGCTTAGGGCGGGGGGTCGGCTACGAGCAGTACTTC.

This clone was observed a few times. This sequence joins TRBV5-1 and TRBJ1-2; TRBD1 matches 8 bases. Looked up from germline, CDR1 is SGHRS and CDR2 is YFSETQ. This CDR3 has 14 amino acids. The V and J ends lost 4 bases and 3 bases, in that order; junction bases with no gene match: 5. CDR3 DNA sequence: TGCGCCAGCAGCCTGGACAGGGAAGACTATGGCTACACCTTC. Translating gives CASSLDREDYGYTF. The full variable domain, its missing parts supplied by reference TRBV5-1 and TRBJ1-2, is KAGVTQTPRYLIKTRGQQVTLSCSPISGHRSVSWYQQTPGQGLQFLFEYFSETQRNKGNFPGRFSGRQFSNSRSEMNVSTLELGDSALYLCASSLDREDYGYTFGSGTRLTVV.

This rearrangement joins TRBV12-3 or TRBV12-4 to TRBJ2-7; no clear D. The length of the CDR3 is 12 residues. Trimming cost V 5 bases and J 0 bases, with 5 bases left between them. The DNA for the CDR3 is TGTGCCAGCAGTACAGACTCCTACGAGCAGTACTTC. It encodes CASSTDSYEQYF.

The chain combines TRBV4-1 with TRBJ1-1; tentative D call: TRBD1 (5 bases). V lost 5 bases, J lost 7 bases, and 17 bases lay in between. Germline CDR1 is MGHRA and CDR2 is YSYEKL. The CDR3 loop spans 14 amino acids. This chain's CDR3 is CASSGAGGSGEAFF. The DNA for the CDR3 is TGCGCCAGCAGCGGGGCGGGGGGTAGCGGTGAAGCTTTCTTT.

The chain employs TRBV11-2 and TRBJ2-1; D possibly corresponds to TRBD2 (6 bases). CDR1 is SGHAT and CDR2 is FQNNGV in the germline V gene. V was pared by 4 bases and J by 9 bases, with 10 bases between. The CDR3 covers 12 residues. Here the CDR3 DNA reads TGTGCCAGCAGCTACGGGGGTAGTGAGCAGTTCTTC. As protein: CASSYGGSEQFF. Full variable domain (missing parts from reference TRBV11-2 and TRBJ2-1): EAGVAQSPRYKIIEKRQSVAFWCNPISGHATLYWYQQILGQGPKLLIQFQNNGVVDDSQLPKDRFSAERLKGVDSTLKIQPAKLEDSAVYLCASSYGGSEQFFGPGTRLTVL.

J is TRBJ1-1 and V is TRBV12-3 or TRBV12-4; D remains ambiguous. The V gene lost 6 bases and the J gene lost 4 bases, with 12 bases spanning the gap. CDR3 length: 13 residues. The DNA for the CDR3 is TGTGCCAGCAGCCCGGGTCAGAGCACTGAAGCTTTCTTT. Translating it yields CASSPGQSTEAFF.

This chain connects TRBV5-1 to TRBJ1-1; TRBD1 aligns across 7 bases. Germline V gene data show CDR1 as SGHRS and CDR2 as YFSETQ. The CDR3 covers 16 residues. With 0 bases clipped from V and 4 bases from J, the junction kept 9 bases outside the gene matches. The CDR3 DNA follows: TGCGCCAGCAGCTTGGTTTCAGGGGGAGATCGCACTGAAGCTTTCTTT. It is translated as CASSLVSGGDRTEAFF.

V and J are TRBV19 and TRBJ2-7, with 7 nucleotides matching TRBD2. Looked up from germline, CDR1 is LNHDA and CDR2 is SQIVND (reference sequence). This CDR3 has 15 residues. The trim removed 1 base at V and 4 bases at J, leaving 7 bases unmatched. CDR3 nucleotides: TGTGCCAGTAGTATAGCAGCTGGGAGGGTATACGAGCAGTACTTC. Its translation is CASSIAAGRVYEQYF.

The J gene is TRBJ2-1, the V gene TRBV29-1, with 7 bases aligning to TRBD1. Losses at the gene ends were 7 bases for V and 7 bases for J; bases not matched to a gene: 13. The CDR3 is 14 amino acids. Germline V gene data show CDR1 as SQVTM and CDR2 as ANQGSEA. The chain's CDR3 is CSALRQGDLNEQFF. In DNA, the CDR3 is TGCAGCGCCCTCCGACAGGGCGATTTGAATGAGCAGTTCTTC.

The chain uses TRBV25-1 and TRBJ2-3, with 7 nucleotides matching TRBD2. The CDR3 totals 15 residues. V trimming: 9 bases; J trimming: 4 bases; junction bases outside the gene matches: 13. Germline CDR1 MGHDK, CDR2 SYGVNS. The CDR3 DNA sequence: TGTGCCAGAACGGAGCCAGCGGGGAACGCAGATACGCAGTATTTT. Residues: CARTEPAGNADTQYF.